Listed below are T cell receptor beta chains from one sample, sequenced in a study of beta chain features in type 1 diabetes. TCRdb's table, derived via immunoSEQ multiplex PCR, lists solely in-frame clones and lacks some. The data show roughly 700,000 clones, roughly 13% seen once. Sequencing used naive CD4+ T cells from blood. The receptors come from a man aged 18 to 30 with type 1 diabetes. CDR3s include the opening cysteine and the closing phenylalanine or tryptophan. The D gene is left open where the match is weak. The size field is filled for only some rows; it gives once, few, many or a size class.

CDR3 protein: CASTPPQDHSYEQYF
CDR3 DNA: TGTGCCAGCACCCCCCCCCAGGATCACTCCTACGAGCAGTACTTC
clone size: -
V gene: TRBV28
D gene: -
J gene: TRBJ2-7

CDR3 protein: CASSLDRGNSPLHF
CDR3 DNA: TGTGCCAGCAGCCTCGACAGGGGCAATTCACCCCTCCACTTT
clone size: -
V gene: TRBV7-9
D gene: TRBD1
J gene: TRBJ1-6

CDR3 protein: CSVASAPDTQYF
CDR3 DNA: TGCAGCGTTGCTAGCGCCCCAGATACGCAGTATTTT
clone size: few
V gene: TRBV29-1
D gene: -
J gene: TRBJ2-3

CDR3 protein: CASSVVGVGRDEQFF
CDR3 DNA: TGTGCCAGCAGCGTAGTAGGGGTTGGTAGGGATGAGCAGTTCTTC
clone size: few
V gene: TRBV9
D gene: -
J gene: TRBJ2-1

CDR3 protein: CASSLGLGETQYF
CDR3 DNA: TGCGCCAGCAGCCTGGGACTAGGAGAGACCCAGTACTTC
clone size: -
V gene: TRBV5-1
D gene: TRBD2
J gene: TRBJ2-5

CDR3 protein: CASSSYNEQYF
CDR3 DNA: TGTGCCAGCAGCTCCTACAACGAGCAGTACTTC
clone size: few
V gene: TRBV5-4
D gene: -
J gene: TRBJ2-7

CDR3 protein: CASSSPGTGVGGYTF
CDR3 DNA: TGTGCCAGCAGTTCACCCGGGACAGGGGTAGGCGGCTACACCTTC
clone size: few
V gene: TRBV28
D gene: TRBD1
J gene: TRBJ1-2

CDR3 protein: CASTRMTGGYGYTF
CDR3 DNA: TGCGCCAGCACGAGAATGACAGGGGGTTATGGCTACACCTTC
clone size: few
V gene: TRBV5-1
D gene: TRBD1
J gene: TRBJ1-2

CDR3 protein: CASSLAPQNEQFF
CDR3 DNA: TGTGCTAGCAGCTTAGCTCCTCAAAATGAGCAGTTCTTC
clone size: few
V gene: TRBV7-7
D gene: -
J gene: TRBJ2-1

CDR3 protein: CASSAAGATYNEQFF
CDR3 DNA: TGTGCCAGCAGCGCAGCGGGGGCGACTTACAATGAGCAGTTCTTC
clone size: few
V gene: TRBV5-6
D gene: TRBD2
J gene: TRBJ2-1

CDR3 protein: CSIYRGGETQYF
CDR3 DNA: TGCAGCATATACAGGGGCGGGGAGACCCAGTACTTC
clone size: -
V gene: TRBV29-1
D gene: TRBD1
J gene: TRBJ2-5

CDR3 protein: CASREAADRAETQYF
CDR3 DNA: TGTGCCAGCAGGGAAGCAGCCGACAGGGCCGAGACCCAGTACTTC
clone size: -
V gene: TRBV28
D gene: TRBD1
J gene: TRBJ2-5

CDR3 protein: CASSQMRGSTDTQYF
CDR3 DNA: TGTGCCAGCAGCCAAATGCGGGGTAGCACAGATACGCAGTATTTT
clone size: -
V gene: TRBV4-2
D gene: -
J gene: TRBJ2-3

CDR3 protein: CASRPGQGNTEAFF
CDR3 DNA: TGTGCCAGCAGGCCGGGACAGGGAAACACTGAAGCTTTCTTT
clone size: few
V gene: TRBV2
D gene: TRBD1
J gene: TRBJ1-1

CDR3 protein: CASSPERADTQYF
CDR3 DNA: TGTGCCAGCAGTCCCGAGCGCGCAGATACGCAGTATTTT
clone size: -
V gene: TRBV27
D gene: -
J gene: TRBJ2-3

CDR3 protein: CASSRQGDYGYTF
CDR3 DNA: TGCGCCAGCAGCCGCCAGGGGGATTATGGCTACACCTTC
clone size: -
V gene: TRBV4-1
D gene: TRBD1
J gene: TRBJ1-2

CDR3 protein: CASSQGGQTQETQYF
CDR3 DNA: TGCGCCAGCAGCCAAGGAGGACAGACCCAAGAGACCCAGTACTTC
clone size: -
V gene: TRBV4-1
D gene: -
J gene: TRBJ2-5

CDR3 protein: CASRPEVGDEQYF
CDR3 DNA: TGCGCCAGCAGACCCGAAGTCGGGGACGAGCAGTACTTC
clone size: few
V gene: TRBV5-1
D gene: -
J gene: TRBJ2-7

CDR3 protein: CASSPGQGEGYTF
CDR3 DNA: TGCGCCAGCAGCCCCGGACAGGGAGAGGGCTACACCTTC
clone size: -
V gene: TRBV4-1
D gene: TRBD1
J gene: TRBJ1-2

CDR3 protein: CASSPGAGVDYEQYF
CDR3 DNA: TGTGCCAGCTCACCAGGAGCCGGCGTAGACTACGAGCAGTACTTC
clone size: few
V gene: TRBV18
D gene: -
J gene: TRBJ2-7

CDR3 protein: CASSYTSFQETQYF
CDR3 DNA: TGCGCCAGCAGCTACACTAGTTTCCAAGAGACCCAGTACTTC
clone size: -
V gene: TRBV5-1
D gene: -
J gene: TRBJ2-5

CDR3 protein: CASSSLDRETQYF
CDR3 DNA: TGTGCCAGCAGTTCCCTAGATCGGGAGACCCAGTACTTC
clone size: -
V gene: TRBV27
D gene: -
J gene: TRBJ2-5

CDR3 protein: CASTQDEKLFF
CDR3 DNA: TGTGCCAGTACTCAGGATGAAAAACTGTTTTTT
clone size: few
V gene: TRBV19
D gene: -
J gene: TRBJ1-4

CDR3 protein: CASTKVYEQYF
CDR3 DNA: TGTGCCAGCACGAAAGTCTACGAGCAGTACTTC
clone size: -
V gene: TRBV28
D gene: -
J gene: TRBJ2-7

CDR3 protein: CASSSPGWDEQYF
CDR3 DNA: TGTGCCAGCAGTTCCCCTGGATGGGATGAGCAGTACTTC
clone size: once
V gene: TRBV28
D gene: -
J gene: TRBJ2-7

CDR3 protein: CAWSILAPSNYGYTF
CDR3 DNA: TGTGCCTGGAGTATCCTCGCCCCTAGTAACTATGGCTACACCTTC
clone size: -
V gene: TRBV30
D gene: -
J gene: TRBJ1-2

CDR3 protein: CASSLTRTGYNEQYF
CDR3 DNA: TGTGCCAGCAGCCTAACCCGGACAGGTTACAACGAGCAGTACTTC
clone size: -
V gene: TRBV7-2
D gene: TRBD1
J gene: TRBJ2-7

CDR3 protein: CASSYSGLGEGYTF
CDR3 DNA: TGTGCCAGCAGTTACTCCGGGCTTGGTGAGGGCTACACCTTC
clone size: few
V gene: TRBV6-5
D gene: -
J gene: TRBJ1-2

CDR3 protein: CASSQENTEAFF
CDR3 DNA: TGCGCCAGCAGCCAAGAGAACACTGAAGCTTTCTTT
clone size: -
V gene: TRBV5-1
D gene: -
J gene: TRBJ1-1

CDR3 protein: CASSTQETQYF
CDR3 DNA: TGTGCCAGCTCAACCCAAGAGACCCAGTACTTC
clone size: many
V gene: TRBV18
D gene: -
J gene: TRBJ2-5

CDR3 protein: CASSQDGGTGGYEQYF
CDR3 DNA: TGCGCCAGCAGCCAAGATGGAGGGACAGGGGGATACGAGCAGTACTTC
clone size: once
V gene: TRBV4-1
D gene: TRBD1
J gene: TRBJ2-7

CDR3 protein: CASSSGTYNEQFF
CDR3 DNA: TGTGCCAGCAGTTCCGGGACCTACAATGAGCAGTTCTTC
clone size: -
V gene: TRBV6-6
D gene: -
J gene: TRBJ2-1

CDR3 protein: CASSREQGYGYTF
CDR3 DNA: TGCGCCAGCAGCCGGGAACAGGGTTATGGCTACACCTTC
clone size: few
V gene: TRBV5-1
D gene: -
J gene: TRBJ1-2

CDR3 protein: CASSDLGRDNQPQHF
CDR3 DNA: TGTGCCAGCAGCGACCTTGGGCGGGACAATCAGCCCCAGCATTTT
clone size: few
V gene: TRBV5-8
D gene: -
J gene: TRBJ1-5

CDR3 protein: CASSKVGDSPRTSETQYF
CDR3 DNA: TGTGCCAGCAGCAAAGTGGGGGACTCTCCACGAACTAGCGAGACCCAGTACTTC
clone size: -
V gene: TRBV21-1
D gene: -
J gene: TRBJ2-5

CDR3 protein: CASGGERTWYQETQYF
CDR3 DNA: TGTGCCAGCGGGGGCGAACGTACTTGGTACCAAGAGACCCAGTACTTC
clone size: few
V gene: TRBV6-6
D gene: -
J gene: TRBJ2-5